The source of this TCR beta chain is a study of vaccination and CD4 T cells after COVID-19. Regarding treatment: roughly 11-day PBMC culture with coronavirus spike peptide pools or control peptides (ViraFEST assay). Gathering of the CD4+ T cells, from the unexposed donor, took place before the COVID-19 pandemic (2011-2018). Peptide-pool expansion of antigen-specific T cells preceded TCR sequencing in ViraFEST. Cultured CD4+ T cell DNA was sequenced using the Oncomine TCR Beta short-read assay. TCRdb reprocessed the PCR reads with MiXCR, giving one entry per CDR3 protein. In the table there are roughly 9,800 distinct CDR3 sequences, 35% to 40% of which are singletons. V was trimmed by 4 bases and J by 3 bases, leaving 10 bases between them. There are 14 residues in the CDR3. CDR1 MNHEY and CDR2 SVGAGI come from the germline V gene. Concerning this clonotype: The target antigen is unknown.

Sequencing was carried out using CD4+ T cells from blood, cultured in vitro. The rearrangement uses TRBV6-5 and TRBJ1-5; D not certain. This sequence was found in a human donor in good health. CDR3 sequence (DNA): TGTGCCAGCAGTTCGGTGGCCTACAATCAGCCCCAGCATTTT. It translates to CASSSVAYNQPQHF.